The entry below describes one T cell receptor (beta chain). The sample belongs to a study of technical replicates of blood from a few donors. Per the germline V gene, CDR1 is GTSNPN and CDR2 is SVGIG (reference sequence). V trimming: 2 bases; J trimming: 2 bases; junction bases outside the gene matches: 8. This CDR3 has 15 residues. Assay used: immunoSEQ multiplex PCR; TCRdb lists only in-frame clones, some missing. Of under 65,000 clones in the sample, approximately 95% were seen once. The sequenced sample consisted of T cells isolated from PBMCs. The clonotype was recovered from a human donor in good health. V and J are TRBV30 and TRBJ2-7, with 8 positions matching TRBD2. CDR3 sequence: CAWSLSGVRPYEQYF. The DNA of the CDR3 is TGTGCCTGGAGTCTTAGCGGGGTTAGACCCTACGAGCAGTACTTC.